Below, 5 T cell receptor beta chains from the same sample are listed, as sequenced in a study of blood T cell repertoires in COVID-19. Assay: immunoSEQ multiplex PCR; the TCRdb copy retains only in-frame clones and omits some. The top ten hold 7.2% of the sample, which has roughly 150,000 clones, approximately 82% seen once. Sequenced sample: peripheral blood. Receptors were obtained from a woman aged 45-60 years in a cohort sampled during active or convalescent COVID-19.

The chain is built from TRBV5-5 and TRBJ2-1; weak D call: TRBD2 (7 bases). CDR1 and CDR2 from the germline V gene are SGHKS and YYEKEE (reference sequence). V lost 0 bases to trimming and J lost 7 bases, with 29 bases between them. The CDR3 consists of 20 residues. For the CDR3, the DNA is TGTGCCAGCAGCTTGGCCCCCCGGGGGCGCGGGGGTTCCTCAGGGAATGAGCAGTTCTTC. Translation gives CASSLAPRGRGGSSGNEQFF.

The rearrangement uses TRBV19 and TRBJ1-4, with TRBD1 matching 8 bases. CDR1 and CDR2 from the germline V gene are LNHDA and SQIVND (reference sequence). The trim removed 6 bases at V and 8 bases at J, leaving 11 bases unmatched. The CDR3 spans 15 residues. DNA for the CDR3: TGTGCCAGTAGATTGACAGGGGATGAGTACGAAAAACTGTTTTTT. Protein product: CASRLTGDEYEKLFF. Full variable domain (outside the CDR3, taken from reference TRBV19 and TRBJ1-4): DGGITQSPKYLFRKEGQNVTLSCEQNLNHDAMYWYRQDPGQGLRLIYYSQIVNDFQKGDIAEGYSVSREKKESFPLTVTSAQKNPTAFYLCASRLTGDEYEKLFFGSGTQLSVL.

This chain connects TRBV18 to TRBJ1-5; 11 bases fit TRBD1. There are 15 residues in the CDR3. After removal of 2 bases from V and 4 bases from J, the junction contained 1 base not matched to a gene. CDR1 and CDR2 (germline): KGHSH, LQKENI. DNA for the CDR3: TGTGCCAGCTCACCAGGGACAGGGGGAAATCAGCCCCAGCATTTT. The encoded protein is CASSPGTGGNQPQHF.

The gene calls are TRBV10-3 and TRBJ1-6, with D possibly matching TRBD1 (5 bases). V shed 0 bases and J shed 1 base, with 7 bases lying between them. The germline gives CDR1 ENHRY, CDR2 SYGVKD. The CDR3 spans 16 residues. The CDR3 DNA reads as TGTGCCATCAGTGAGTCGGGGGGGTCCTATAATTCACCCCTCCACTTT. This codes for CAISESGGSYNSPLHF.

The chain combines TRBV11-2 with TRBJ2-1; 10 bases align to TRBD2. V lost 3 bases, J lost 10 bases, and 3 bases stayed unmatched. The CDR3 contains 13 residues. Germline CDR1 reads SGHAT; CDR2 reads FQNNGV. The CDR3 is CASSFRTSGEQFF. CDR3 sequence (DNA): TGTGCCAGCAGCTTCCGGACTAGCGGCGAGCAGTTCTTC. The whole variable domain, filled in from reference TRBV11-2 and TRBJ2-1, reads EAGVAQSPRYKIIEKRQSVAFWCNPISGHATLYWYQQILGQGPKLLIQFQNNGVVDDSQLPKDRFSAERLKGVDSTLKIQPAKLEDSAVYLCASSFRTSGEQFFGPGTRLTVL.